The rows below give T cell receptor beta chains drawn from one sample of a study of lymphopenia after photon versus proton radiotherapy. Data came from immunoSEQ multiplex PCR; TCRdb stores just in-frame clones and leaves some out. There are under 7,000 clones in the sample; approximately 90% occur only once, and roughly 10% lies in the top ten. The specimen was peripheral blood, collected from a patient treated with photon-based radiotherapy. All receptors derive from a man in his sixties with cholangiocarcinoma. Each CDR3 is given with its conserved first and last residue. Fields, in order: D gene, J gene, V gene, clone size, CDR3 protein, CDR3 DNA. D genes are given only for firm matches. The listing skips clone size in some rows; elsewhere it reads once, few, many or a size class.

d_call: TRBD1; j_call: TRBJ1-2; v_call: TRBV6-1; clone_size: NA; cdr3_aa: CASTRTGFGYTF; cdr3_nt: TGTGCCAGCACCCGGACAGGGTTTGGCTACACCTTC
d_call: TRBD2; j_call: TRBJ2-3; v_call: TRBV11-3; clone_size: NA; cdr3_aa: CASSLDAGGTDTQYF; cdr3_nt: TGTGCCAGCAGCTTAGACGCGGGGGGCACAGATACGCAGTATTTT
d_call: NA; j_call: TRBJ2-7; v_call: TRBV28; clone_size: NA; cdr3_aa: CASSPPQTGEQYF; cdr3_nt: TGTGCCAGCAGCCCACCTCAGACAGGAGAGCAGTACTTC
d_call: TRBD1; j_call: TRBJ2-1; v_call: TRBV10-3; clone_size: NA; cdr3_aa: CAINDRGRVNEQFF; cdr3_nt: TGTGCCATCAACGACAGGGGGCGAGTCAATGAGCAGTTCTTC
d_call: TRBD1; j_call: TRBJ1-2; v_call: TRBV5-4; clone_size: NA; cdr3_aa: CASRQGTEGGYTF; cdr3_nt: TGTGCCAGCAGACAAGGGACAGAGGGCGGCTACACCTTC
d_call: NA; j_call: TRBJ2-5; v_call: TRBV6-5; clone_size: NA; cdr3_aa: CASSYSGAPTKETQYF; cdr3_nt: TGTGCCAGCAGTTACTCAGGGGCGCCCACAAAAGAGACCCAGTACTTC
d_call: TRBD1; j_call: TRBJ1-3; v_call: TRBV10-2; clone_size: NA; cdr3_aa: CASRTGTAGNTIYF; cdr3_nt: TGCGCCAGCAGGACAGGGACTGCTGGAAACACCATATATTTT
d_call: NA; j_call: TRBJ2-5; v_call: TRBV14; clone_size: few; cdr3_aa: CASSQRGWGTNRGTQYF; cdr3_nt: TGTGCCAGCAGCCAAAGAGGATGGGGAACTAACCGAGGGACCCAGTACTTC
d_call: TRBD2; j_call: TRBJ2-1; v_call: TRBV11-3; clone_size: NA; cdr3_aa: CASSPFSGLATEQFF; cdr3_nt: TGTGCCAGCAGCCCATTCTCGGGACTAGCTACCGAGCAGTTCTTC
d_call: TRBD2; j_call: TRBJ2-7; v_call: TRBV28; clone_size: NA; cdr3_aa: CASNKGTSGAHSYEQYF; cdr3_nt: TGTGCCAGCAACAAGGGGACTAGCGGGGCCCACTCCTACGAGCAGTACTTC
d_call: NA; j_call: TRBJ1-5; v_call: TRBV2; clone_size: NA; cdr3_aa: CASKRSNQPQHF; cdr3_nt: TGTGCCAGCAAAAGGAGCAATCAGCCCCAGCATTTT
d_call: NA; j_call: TRBJ1-4; v_call: TRBV20-1; clone_size: NA; cdr3_aa: CSAWGEKLFF; cdr3_nt: TGCAGTGCTTGGGGAGAAAAACTGTTTTTT
d_call: NA; j_call: TRBJ1-1; v_call: TRBV28; clone_size: NA; cdr3_aa: CASSLSGGRKNTEAFF; cdr3_nt: TGTGCCAGCAGTTTAAGCGGCGGACGGAAGAACACTGAAGCTTTCTTT
d_call: TRBD1; j_call: TRBJ1-5; v_call: TRBV6-5; clone_size: NA; cdr3_aa: CASSSGGSQPQHF; cdr3_nt: TGTGCCAGCAGCTCAGGGGGCAGTCAGCCCCAGCATTTT
d_call: TRBD1; j_call: TRBJ2-3; v_call: TRBV5-4; clone_size: NA; cdr3_aa: CASTQRQGADTQYF; cdr3_nt: TGTGCCAGCACCCAAAGACAGGGGGCAGATACGCAGTATTTT
d_call: NA; j_call: TRBJ2-5; v_call: TRBV19; clone_size: NA; cdr3_aa: CASSMEETQYF; cdr3_nt: TGTGCCAGTAGTATGGAAGAGACCCAGTACTTC
d_call: TRBD1; j_call: TRBJ1-2; v_call: TRBV7-2; clone_size: NA; cdr3_aa: CASSLAAGTANYGYTF; cdr3_nt: TGTGCCAGCAGCTTAGCCGCCGGGACAGCTAACTATGGCTACACCTTC
d_call: NA; j_call: TRBJ2-3; v_call: TRBV19; clone_size: NA; cdr3_aa: CASIGAGDTQYF; cdr3_nt: TGTGCCAGTATAGGGGCAGGGGATACGCAGTATTTT
d_call: NA; j_call: TRBJ2-7; v_call: TRBV18; clone_size: NA; cdr3_aa: CASSFRGVGHEQYF; cdr3_nt: TGTGCCAGCTCTTTCCGGGGAGTCGGCCACGAGCAGTACTTC
d_call: NA; j_call: TRBJ2-7; v_call: TRBV9; clone_size: NA; cdr3_aa: CASSVGSAGVYEQYF; cdr3_nt: TGTGCCAGCAGCGTGGGTTCAGCCGGAGTCTACGAGCAGTACTTC
d_call: NA; j_call: TRBJ2-1; v_call: TRBV5-1; clone_size: NA; cdr3_aa: CASSVTASYNEQFF; cdr3_nt: TGCGCCAGCAGCGTAACAGCTTCCTACAATGAGCAGTTCTTC
d_call: NA; j_call: TRBJ1-2; v_call: TRBV2; clone_size: few; cdr3_aa: CASTPSGTPYYGYTF; cdr3_nt: TGTGCCAGCACCCCATCGGGGACACCATACTATGGCTACACCTTC
d_call: NA; j_call: TRBJ2-5; v_call: TRBV29-1; clone_size: NA; cdr3_aa: CSVDGDGRLNFNQETQYF; cdr3_nt: TGCAGCGTTGATGGGGACGGTAGGCTAAATTTCAACCAAGAGACCCAGTACTTC
d_call: TRBD2; j_call: TRBJ2-5; v_call: TRBV11-2; clone_size: NA; cdr3_aa: CASSGTRNQETQYF; cdr3_nt: TGTGCCAGCAGCGGGACTAGGAACCAAGAGACCCAGTACTTC
d_call: TRBD2; j_call: TRBJ2-7; v_call: TRBV4-1; clone_size: NA; cdr3_aa: CASSQAGLAESSYEQYF; cdr3_nt: TGCGCCAGCAGCCAAGCGGGACTAGCGGAGAGCTCCTACGAGCAGTACTTC